This TCR beta chain stems from a study of human T cells and chemical hapten exposure. TCRdb re-analysed the RACE reads in MiXCR, keeping a single row per CDR3 protein. The sample consists of some 65,000 distinct CDR3 sequences, approximately 6.2% of them appearing once. General study points: Among TCRs, those above 1 in 1000 frequency were unaffected by DPC sensitization.

This clonotype was recorded at least ten times. Its antigen is undetermined. The time point: healthy volunteer bleed at 6 weeks. It was from unfractionated whole blood that total RNA was extracted. The trim removed 7 bases at V and 6 bases at J, leaving 4 bases unmatched. Germline V gene sequence: CDR1 DFQATT, CDR2 SNEGSKA (reference sequence). The CDR3 has 13 amino acids. This clonotype was sampled from a female donor in good health. Some clones in this sample may be carry-over from other donors' samples. The chain recombines TRBV20-1 with TRBJ2-1; 12 bases match TRBD1. The sequencing input was whole blood. CDR3 sequence: CSEPGQGANEQFF. In DNA form, the CDR3 reads TGCAGTGAACCGGGACAGGGGGCCAATGAGCAGTTCTTC.